A single sample is the source of the 23 T cell receptor beta chains below, sequenced in a study of T cell repertoires in cytomegalovirus infection. TCRdb re-derived calls from the reads in MiXCR, one entry per CDR3 protein. The sample shows around 190,000 distinct CDR3 sequences, roughly an eighth of them seen only once. The specimen sequenced was PBMCs. Every receptor here comes from a human donor in good health (CMV status not recorded). Some clones in this sample may be carry-over from other donors' samples.

The sample holds many counts of this clonotype. The CDR3 region is CASSLAGQVNSPLHF. The DNA for the CDR3 is TGTGCCAGCAGCTTAGCTGGACAAGTTAATTCACCCCTCCACTTT. The chain joins TRBV7-2 to TRBJ1-6; D is possibly TRBD1 (5 bases). CDR3 length: 15 residues. The V gene lost 0 bases and the J gene lost 6 bases, with 9 bases spanning the gap. From germline, CDR1 is SGHTA and CDR2 FQGNSA.

This chain connects TRBV7-9 to TRBJ2-1; no firm D call. CDR1 is SEHNR and CDR2 is FQNEAQ in the germline V gene (reference sequence). The length of the CDR3 is 14 residues. The V gene lost 1 base and the J gene lost 5 bases, with 9 bases spanning the gap. The chain's CDR3 is CASSLGIDHNEQFF. For the CDR3, the DNA is TGTGCCAGCAGCTTAGGGATAGACCACAATGAGCAGTTCTTC.

At least ten counts were recorded for this clonotype. The chain combines TRBV7-9 with TRBJ1-1, with D tentatively TRBD1 (5 bases). Trimming took off 1 base at V and 1 base at J, with 13 bases between the two ends. The germline CDR1 and CDR2 sequences are SEHNR and FQNEAQ (reference sequence). The CDR3 consists of 16 residues. The CDR3 nucleotides are TGTGCCAGCAGCTTAGGGGGCGTGGGGAAGAACACTGAAGCTTTCTTT. It yields the protein CASSLGGVGKNTEAFF.

The V call is TRBV14, the J call TRBJ1-2, with D tentatively TRBD1 (6 bases). Germline CDR1 is SGHDN and CDR2 is FVKESK. The V and J ends lost 1 base and 7 bases respectively, with 16 bases between them. The CDR3 totals 15 residues. This CDR3 is CASSQVSSRGSGYTF. The CDR3 coding sequence is TGTGCCAGCAGCCAAGTATCGTCCAGGGGAAGTGGCTACACCTTC.

The chain joins TRBV23-1 to TRBJ2-7; TRBD2 might be the D (5 bases). TRBV23-1 is sorted into the ORF group, with uncertain function. This CDR3 has 18 amino acids. V was clipped by 0 bases and J by 5 bases, with 23 bases between them. CDR3 sequence (DNA): TGCGCCAGCAGTCAATCATGGTCGGAGGACCAGACGGTCCACGAGCAGTACTTC. Its translation is CASSQSWSEDQTVHEQYF.

The gene calls are TRBV11-1 and TRBJ2-1, with 9 bases fitting TRBD2. This CDR3 spans 14 amino acids. V gave up 5 bases and J gave up 10 bases; unmatched junction bases: 9. Germline V gene data show CDR1 as SGHAT and CDR2 as FQDESV (reference sequence). The CDR3 DNA reads as TGTGCCAGCAGCGCAGCCGGCGGGAGGGGGGAGCAGTTCTTC. Amino acids: CASSAAGGRGEQFF.

The table lists this clonotype with many counts. This rearrangement joins TRBV27 to TRBJ2-6; D not resolved. This CDR3 has 15 residues. Looked up from germline, CDR1 is MNHEY and CDR2 is SMNVEV (reference sequence). V was pared by 4 bases and J by 0 bases, with 7 bases between. CDR3: CASSYGSSGANVLTF. The CDR3 nucleotides are TGTGCCAGCAGTTATGGAAGCTCTGGGGCCAACGTCCTGACTTTC.

This clonotype was detected only a few times. The V and J genes are TRBV28 and TRBJ2-7; the D gene is possibly TRBD1 (5 bases). V was trimmed by 0 bases and J by 0 bases, leaving 6 bases between them. The CDR3 spans 14 residues. CDR1 MDHEN and CDR2 SYDVKM come from the germline V gene. CDR3 in amino acids: CASSLWDISYEQYF. In DNA form, the CDR3 reads TGTGCCAGCAGTTTATGGGACATCTCCTACGAGCAGTACTTC.

This clonotype was observed a handful of times. The chain links TRBV7-4 to TRBJ2-7; D assignment may be TRBD1 or TRBD2 (6 bases each). The V and J ends lost 8 bases and 4 bases respectively, with 9 bases between them. Germline values: CDR1 SGHVT, CDR2 SQSDAQ. The CDR3 contains 11 residues. CDR3 in DNA: TGTGCCAGCGGAGGGGGATACGAGCAGTACTTC. Its protein product is CASGGGYEQYF.

This clonotype was found many times. The chain has TRBV7-2 and TRBJ2-3, with TRBD1 matching 8 bases. Trimming cost V 3 bases and J 1 base; bases outside gene matches: 0. The CDR3 is 14 residues long. Germline-derived CDR1 and CDR2 are SGHTA and FQGNSA. CDR3 nucleotides: TGTGCCAGCAGCTTGGACAGGGGCACAGATACGCAGTATTTT. Translating gives CASSLDRGTDTQYF. The whole variable domain, filled in from reference TRBV7-2 and TRBJ2-3, reads GAGVSQSPSNKVTEKGKDVELRCDPISGHTALYWYRQSLGQGLEFLIYFQGNSAPDKSGLPSDRFSAERTGGSVSTLTIQRTQQEDSAVYLCASSLDRGTDTQYFGPGTRLTVL.

This clonotype has a count of ten or more. The V and J genes are TRBV28 and TRBJ2-7; TRBD2 matches 7 bases. V dropped 5 bases and J dropped 5; count of bases not matched to a gene: 9. This CDR3 has 14 residues. Germline V gene sequence: CDR1 MDHEN, CDR2 SYDVKM. For the CDR3, the DNA is TGTGCCAGCAGTATCCTGAACCGGGGGGACGAGCAGTACTTC. Protein product: CASSILNRGDEQYF.

Notes on this clonotype: Just one base apart from a much larger clone, this may be a read error. V usage is TRBV7-9 and J usage is TRBJ2-7, with 8 bases that match TRBD2. This CDR3 region has 14 residues. CDR1 is SEHNR and CDR2 is FQNEAQ in the germline V gene (reference sequence). J lost 5 bases, V lost 4 bases, and 7 bases had no gene match. In DNA, the CDR3 is TGTGCCAGCAGCTCGTTAGCGGGATCGGACGAGCAGTACTTC. Its protein product is CASSSLAGSDEQYF.

This clonotype was counted at least ten times. J is TRBJ1-1 and V is TRBV7-3, with a weak D call TRBD1 (5 bases). Germline CDR1 and CDR2: SGHTA and FQGTGA. This CDR3 is 14 amino acids long. Trimming stripped 5 bases from V and 4 bases from J, with 14 bases between. CDR3 sequence (DNA): TGTGCCAGCAGCGACGGGGGTTTGATCACTGAAGCTTTCTTT. Its protein product is CASSDGGLITEAFF.

This clonotype showed up many times. The CDR3 nucleotides read TGTGCCAGCAGCTGGAAGGACAGGGACGGGGCTTTCTTT. Protein: CASSWKDRDGAFF. The gene calls are TRBV7-8 and TRBJ1-1, with 8 positions matching TRBD1. Germline CDR1 SGHVS, CDR2 FQNEAQ. V lost 4 bases and J lost 11; bases outside the gene matches: 9. This CDR3 has 13 amino acids.

At least ten counts were recorded for this clonotype. Relative to the germline gene, one junction end is altered; a read error may explain this. The V and J genes are TRBV7-8 and TRBJ2-2; D might be TRBD2 (5 bases). Germline V gene lookup returns CDR1 SGHVS and CDR2 FQNEAQ. The CDR3 spans 15 residues. The CDR3 region has the DNA TGTGCCAGCAGCTCAAAGACCGGGAACGCCGGGGAGCTGTTTTTT. Amino acids: CASSSKTGNAGELFF.

In its sample, this clonotype was seen a few times. The chain links TRBV28 to TRBJ2-1, with D possibly being TRBD1 (6 bases). Trimming took off 3 bases at V and 9 bases at J, with 15 bases between the two ends. Germline CDR1 is MDHEN and CDR2 is SYDVKM. The CDR3 covers 14 residues. The chain's CDR3 is CASSLGATTAEQFF. The CDR3 DNA follows: TGTGCCAGCAGTTTGGGGGCTACCACAGCTGAGCAGTTCTTC. The full variable domain, rest sourced from reference TRBV28 and TRBJ2-1, is DVKVTQSSRYLVKRTGEKVFLECVQDMDHENMFWYRQDPGLGLRLIYFSYDVKMKEKGDIPEGYSVSREKKERFSLILESASTNQTSMYLCASSLGATTAEQFFGPGTRLTVL.

This clonotype was seen ten or more times. The J gene is TRBJ1-4, the V gene TRBV7-2; D gene unclear. The CDR3 covers 15 residues. CDR1 is SGHTA, CDR2 FQGNSA, per germline. V lost 5 bases to trimming and J lost 0 bases, with 10 bases between them. The CDR3 DNA reads as TGTGCCAGCAGCCCGACCGTCGCAACTAATGAAAAACTGTTTTTT. Translated: CASSPTVATNEKLFF.

This clonotype was observed many times. The chain couples TRBV28 to TRBJ1-5; tentatively, D is TRBD1 (6 bases). The CDR3 contains 17 residues. In germline, CDR1 is MDHEN, CDR2 SYDVKM. V shed 1 base and J shed 4 bases, with 17 bases lying between them. The CDR3 is CASSLLEGGTVNQPQHF. DNA for the CDR3: TGTGCCAGCAGTTTATTAGAGGGGGGGACGGTGAATCAGCCCCAGCATTTT.

The chain carries TRBV5-5 and TRBJ1-5, with D maybe TRBD1 (5 bases). Trimming left V 4 bases short and J 7 bases short, with 15 bases between. The V gene's germline CDR1 is SGHKS and CDR2 YYEKEE (reference sequence). This CDR3 has 14 residues. The CDR3 coding sequence is TGTGCCAGCAGCCTAAACTCGAGGGACCAGCCCCAGCATTTT. As protein: CASSLNSRDQPQHF.

The chain has TRBV20-1 and TRBJ2-3; 7 bases are shared with TRBD2. The CDR3 loop spans 15 amino acids. In germline, CDR1 is DFQATT, CDR2 SNEGSKA (reference sequence). Trimming took 3 bases from V and 2 from J; bases not matched to a gene: 8. The CDR3 is CSARAPAGTTDTQYF. The CDR3 DNA follows: TGCAGTGCTAGGGCCCCAGCGGGGACCACAGATACGCAGTATTTT.

This clonotype was detected many times. The DNA of the CDR3 is TGTGCCAGCAGCCCTCGGGACCCTCACGAATCTGGCAACTATGGCTACACCTTC. It is translated as CASSPRDPHESGNYGYTF. This sequence joins TRBV7-9 and TRBJ1-2; TRBD1 is a possible D gene (5 bases). V was trimmed by 5 bases and J by 2 bases, leaving 24 bases between them. CDR1 and CDR2 (germline): SEHNR, FQNEAQ (reference sequence). The CDR3 spans 18 residues.

This clonotype turned up a few times. The rearrangement links TRBV20-1 to TRBJ2-1, with no clear D. Trimming cost V 1 base and J 6 bases, with 13 bases left between them. In germline, CDR1 is DFQATT, CDR2 SNEGSKA (reference sequence). The CDR3 consists of 14 residues. CDR3 in amino acids: CSARVLQRSNEQFF. Written as DNA, the CDR3 is TGCAGTGCTAGAGTTCTCCAGCGTTCCAATGAGCAGTTCTTC.

This clonotype was counted many times. The J gene is TRBJ1-1, the V gene TRBV7-2; D remains unclear. The V end lost 3 bases, the J end lost 1 base, and 9 bases lay between the germline ends. CDR3 length: 14 amino acids. The germline V gene encodes CDR1 SGHTA and CDR2 FQGNSA. CDR3 DNA sequence: TGTGCCAGCAGCTTTTACACCCAGAACACTGAAGCTTTCTTT. Encoded protein: CASSFYTQNTEAFF.